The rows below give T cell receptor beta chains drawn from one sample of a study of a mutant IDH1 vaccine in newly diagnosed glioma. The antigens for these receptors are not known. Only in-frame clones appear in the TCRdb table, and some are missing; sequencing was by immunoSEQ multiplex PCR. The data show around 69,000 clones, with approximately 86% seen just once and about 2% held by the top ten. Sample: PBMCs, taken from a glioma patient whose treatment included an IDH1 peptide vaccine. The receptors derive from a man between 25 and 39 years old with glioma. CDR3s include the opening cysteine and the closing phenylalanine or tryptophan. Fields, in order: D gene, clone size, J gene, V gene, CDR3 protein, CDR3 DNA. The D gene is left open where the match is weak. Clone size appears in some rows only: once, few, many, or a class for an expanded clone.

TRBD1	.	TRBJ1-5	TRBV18	CASSPRGQAGNQPQHF	TGTGCCAGCTCACCACGGGGACAGGCGGGCAATCAGCCCCAGCATTTT
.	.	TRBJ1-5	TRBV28	CASRILGTRNQPQHF	TGTGCCAGCAGGATATTGGGGACGAGAAATCAGCCCCAGCATTTT
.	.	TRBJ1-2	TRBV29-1	CSVGATTEGYTF	TGCAGCGTCGGGGCTACTACGGAGGGCTACACCTTC
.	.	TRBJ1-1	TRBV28	CASRLFLNTKAFF	TGTGCCAGCAGATTATTCCTGAACACTAAAGCTTTCTTT
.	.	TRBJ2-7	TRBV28	CASSEFGGSHYEQYF	TGTGCCAGCAGTGAATTTGGCGGCTCTCATTACGAGCAGTACTTC
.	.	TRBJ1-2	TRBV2	CASSAGFGHYGYTF	TGTGCCAGCAGTGCAGGCTTCGGGCACTATGGCTACACCTTC
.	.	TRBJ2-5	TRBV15	CATSRVGQLEETQYF	TGTGCCACCAGCAGAGTCGGACAGCTAGAAGAGACCCAGTACTTC
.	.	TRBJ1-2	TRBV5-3	CARSTLTAGGNYGYTF	TGTGCCAGAAGCACGCTTACCGCGGGGGGGAACTATGGCTACACCTTC
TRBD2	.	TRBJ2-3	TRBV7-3	CASSLRASGINTDTQYF	TGTGCCAGCAGCTTACGGGCTAGCGGGATTAACACAGATACGCAGTATTTT
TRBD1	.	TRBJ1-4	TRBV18	CASSPTGTGSEKLFF	TGTGCCAGCTCACCAACCGGGACAGGTAGCGAAAAACTGTTTTTT
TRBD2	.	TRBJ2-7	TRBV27	CASSFLGLREGAYEQYF	TGTGCCAGCAGTTTTCTGGGACTCCGGGAGGGCGCCTACGAGCAGTACTTC
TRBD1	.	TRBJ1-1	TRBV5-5	CASTSTALVDRVQGEAFF	TGTGCCAGCACCTCCACGGCTTTGGTAGACAGGGTACAAGGTGAAGCTTTCTTT
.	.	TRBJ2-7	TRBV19	CASSIEDGSYEQYF	TGTGCCAGTAGTATAGAAGATGGCTCCTACGAGCAGTACTTC
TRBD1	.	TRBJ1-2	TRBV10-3	CAISEIDRGYGYTF	TGTGCCATCAGTGAGATCGACAGGGGATATGGCTACACCTTC
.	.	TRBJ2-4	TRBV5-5	CASSLEAQKGNIQYF	TGTGCCAGCAGCTTGGAGGCACAAAAAGGGAACATTCAGTACTTC
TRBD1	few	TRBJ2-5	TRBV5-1	CASSFGTGFKGETQYF	TGCGCCAGCAGCTTTGGGACAGGGTTTAAGGGAGAGACCCAGTACTTC
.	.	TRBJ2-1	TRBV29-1	CSVAAQANEQFF	TGCAGCGTTGCGGCCCAGGCGAATGAGCAGTTCTTC
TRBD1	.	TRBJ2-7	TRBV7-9	CASSPIQDRVHEQYF	TGTGCCAGCAGTCCGATACAGGACAGGGTCCACGAGCAGTACTTC
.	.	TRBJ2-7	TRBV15	CATSRATPGAYEQYF	TGTGCCACCAGCAGAGCCACTCCAGGGGCCTACGAGCAGTACTTC
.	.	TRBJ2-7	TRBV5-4	CASSQAFARDYEQYF	TGTGCCAGCAGCCAAGCCTTTGCCCGGGACTACGAGCAGTACTTC
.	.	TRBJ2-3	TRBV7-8	CASSKGRSTDTQYF	TGTGCCAGCAGCAAGGGGAGGAGCACAGATACGCAGTATTTT
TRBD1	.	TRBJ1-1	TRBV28	CASRERTGDRVNTEAFF	TGTGCCAGCAGGGAGAGGACAGGGGATAGGGTGAACACTGAAGCTTTCTTT
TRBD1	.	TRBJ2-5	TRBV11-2	CASSPVPGQGRRETQYF	TGTGCCAGCAGCCCCGTCCCGGGACAGGGAAGGAGGGAGACCCAGTACTTC
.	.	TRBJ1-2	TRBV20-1	CSALYGYTF	TGCAGTGCCCTGTATGGCTACACCTTC
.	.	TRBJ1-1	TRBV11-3	CASSLNSDNRAFF	TGTGCCAGCAGCTTAAATTCGGATAATCGAGCTTTCTTT
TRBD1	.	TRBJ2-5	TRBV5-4	CASSPGQRETQYF	TGTGCCAGCAGCCCGGGACAGCGAGAGACCCAGTACTTC
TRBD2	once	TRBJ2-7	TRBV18	CASSPGTSGPQTYEQYF	TGTGCCAGCTCACCAGGGACTAGCGGGCCCCAAACCTACGAGCAGTACTTC
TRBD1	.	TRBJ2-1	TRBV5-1	CASSLGGQSSYNEQFF	TGCGCCAGCAGCTTGGGGGGACAGAGCTCCTACAATGAGCAGTTCTTC
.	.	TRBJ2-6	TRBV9	CASSVASSGANVLTF	TGTGCCAGCAGCGTAGCGAGTTCTGGGGCCAACGTCCTGACTTTC
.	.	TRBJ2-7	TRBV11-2	CASSLKGELYEQYF	TGTGCCAGCAGCTTAAAGGGTGAGCTCTACGAGCAGTACTTC
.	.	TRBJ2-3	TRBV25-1	CASTSSGVTDTQYF	TGTGCCAGCACATCCTCAGGGGTGACAGATACGCAGTATTTT
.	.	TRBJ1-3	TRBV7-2	CASSLRAGNTIYF	TGTGCCAGCAGTTTAAGAGCTGGAAACACCATATATTTT
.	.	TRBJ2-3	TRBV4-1	CASSLLGLSTDTQYF	TGCGCCAGCAGCCTACTGGGACTTAGCACAGATACGCAGTATTTT
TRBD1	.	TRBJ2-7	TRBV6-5	CASSYGTGVYEQYF	TGTGCCAGCAGTTACGGGACAGGGGTATACGAGCAGTACTTC
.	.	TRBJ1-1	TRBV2	CASSDEGGTEAFF	TGTGCCAGCAGTGATGAGGGTGGCACTGAAGCTTTCTTT
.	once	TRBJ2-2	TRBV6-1	CASSEAPRADGELFF	TGTGCCAGCAGTGAAGCGCCGAGGGCGGACGGGGAGCTGTTTTTT
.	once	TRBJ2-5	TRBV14	CASSHRDVGETQYF	TGTGCCAGCAGCCACAGGGATGTAGGGGAGACCCAGTACTTC
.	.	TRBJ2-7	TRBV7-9	CASSIRQVEEQYF	TGTGCCAGCAGTATTAGACAGGTTGAGGAGCAGTACTTC
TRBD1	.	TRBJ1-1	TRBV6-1	CASSRDRFSTEAFF	TGTGCCAGCAGTCGGGACAGGTTTTCCACTGAAGCTTTCTTT
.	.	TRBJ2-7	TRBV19	CASTPGGAKDEQYF	TGTGCCAGTACCCCTGGGGGGGCTAAGGACGAGCAGTACTTC
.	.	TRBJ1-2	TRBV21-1	CASRAPGTAGYTF	TGTGCCAGCAGGGCCCCCGGGACAGCAGGCTACACCTTC
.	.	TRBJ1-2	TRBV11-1	CASSLAQGIDYGYTF	TGTGCCAGCAGCTTAGCCCAGGGGATCGACTATGGCTACACCTTC
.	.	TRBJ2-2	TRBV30	CAWRIRAGELFF	TGTGCCTGGAGGATCAGGGCCGGGGAGCTGTTTTTT
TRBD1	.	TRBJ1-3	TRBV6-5	CASRKDRGANTIYF	TGTGCCAGCAGAAAGGACAGGGGTGCAAACACCATATATTTT
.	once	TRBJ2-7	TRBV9	CASSVGGPDYEQYF	TGTGCCAGCAGCGTAGGGGGACCCGACTACGAGCAGTACTTC
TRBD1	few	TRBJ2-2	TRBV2	CASSRQGTGELFF	TGTGCCAGCAGCCGACAGGGAACCGGGGAGCTGTTTTTT
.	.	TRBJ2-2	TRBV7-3	CASSPRGGGELFF	TGTGCCAGCAGTCCCCGAGGGGGCGGGGAGCTGTTTTTT